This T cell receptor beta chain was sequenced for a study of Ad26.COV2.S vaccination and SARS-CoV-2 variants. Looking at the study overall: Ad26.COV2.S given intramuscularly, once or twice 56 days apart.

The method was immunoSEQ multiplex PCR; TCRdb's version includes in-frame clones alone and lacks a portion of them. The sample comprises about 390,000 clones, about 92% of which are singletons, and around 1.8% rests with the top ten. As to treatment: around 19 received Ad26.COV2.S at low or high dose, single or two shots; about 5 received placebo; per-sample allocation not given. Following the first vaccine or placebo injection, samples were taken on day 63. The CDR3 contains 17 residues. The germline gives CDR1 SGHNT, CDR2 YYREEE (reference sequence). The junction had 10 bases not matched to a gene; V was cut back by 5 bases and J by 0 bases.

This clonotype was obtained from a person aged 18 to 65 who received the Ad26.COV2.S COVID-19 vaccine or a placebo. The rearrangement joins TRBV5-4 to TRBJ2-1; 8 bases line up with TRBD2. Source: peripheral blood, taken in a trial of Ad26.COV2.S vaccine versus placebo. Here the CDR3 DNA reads TGTGCCAGCAGACCGGGGGGGCCAGTGAGCTCCTACAATGAGCAGTTCTTC. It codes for CASRPGGPVSSYNEQFF.